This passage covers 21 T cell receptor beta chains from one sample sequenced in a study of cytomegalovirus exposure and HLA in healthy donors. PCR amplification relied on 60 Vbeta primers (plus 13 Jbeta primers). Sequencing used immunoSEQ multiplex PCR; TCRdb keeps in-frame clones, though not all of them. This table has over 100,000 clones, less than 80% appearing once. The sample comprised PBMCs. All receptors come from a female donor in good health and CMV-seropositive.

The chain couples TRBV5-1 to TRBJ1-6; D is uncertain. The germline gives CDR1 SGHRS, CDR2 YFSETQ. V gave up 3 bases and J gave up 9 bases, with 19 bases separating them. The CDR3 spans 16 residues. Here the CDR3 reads CASSSGSGSSGSPLHF. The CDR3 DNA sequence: TGCGCCAGCAGCTCCGGATCGGGGTCCAGCGGTTCACCCCTCCACTTT.

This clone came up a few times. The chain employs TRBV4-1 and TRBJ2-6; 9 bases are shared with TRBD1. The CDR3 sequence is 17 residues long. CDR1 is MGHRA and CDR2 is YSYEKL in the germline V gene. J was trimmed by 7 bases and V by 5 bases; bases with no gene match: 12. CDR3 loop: CASSSGTGLIVANVLTF. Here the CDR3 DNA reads TGCGCCAGCAGCTCCGGGACAGGGCTCATTGTTGCCAACGTCCTGACTTTC.

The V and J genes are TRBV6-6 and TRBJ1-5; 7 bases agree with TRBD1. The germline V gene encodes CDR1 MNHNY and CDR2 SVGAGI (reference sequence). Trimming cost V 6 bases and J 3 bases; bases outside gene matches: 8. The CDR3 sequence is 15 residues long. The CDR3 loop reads CASRGRQGDNQPQHF. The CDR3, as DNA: TGTGCCAGCAGGGGAAGACAGGGAGACAATCAGCCCCAGCATTTT.

CDR3 residues: CASSLNEWTELWEQFF. CDR3 bases: TGTGCCAGTAGCCTGAACGAATGGACAGAACTATGGGAGCAGTTCTTC. The chain is built from TRBV19 and TRBJ2-1, with a weak D call TRBD1 (6 bases). The CDR3 runs 16 residues. V was trimmed by 6 bases and J by 10 bases, leaving 25 bases between them. In germline, CDR1 is LNHDA, CDR2 SQIVND (reference sequence).

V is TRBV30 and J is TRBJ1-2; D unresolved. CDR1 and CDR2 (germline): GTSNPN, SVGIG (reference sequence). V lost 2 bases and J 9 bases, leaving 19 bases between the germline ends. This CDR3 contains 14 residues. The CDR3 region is CAWSPRGAWDSYTF. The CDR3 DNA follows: TGTGCCTGGAGTCCCCGGGGTGCTTGGGATAGCTACACCTTC.

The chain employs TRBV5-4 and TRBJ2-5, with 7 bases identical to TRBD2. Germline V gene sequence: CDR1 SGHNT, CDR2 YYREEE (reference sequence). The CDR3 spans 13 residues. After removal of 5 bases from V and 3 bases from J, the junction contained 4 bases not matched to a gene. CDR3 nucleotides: TGTGCCAGCAGAAGCGGGACCGAAGAGACCCAGTACTTC. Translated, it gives CASRSGTEETQYF.

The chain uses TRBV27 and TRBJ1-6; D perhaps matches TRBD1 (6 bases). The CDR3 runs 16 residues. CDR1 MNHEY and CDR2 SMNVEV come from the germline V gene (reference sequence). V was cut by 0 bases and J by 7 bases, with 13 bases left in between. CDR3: CASSLSPTGINSPLHF. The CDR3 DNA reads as TGTGCCAGCAGTTTATCACCGACAGGAATAAATTCACCCCTCCACTTT.

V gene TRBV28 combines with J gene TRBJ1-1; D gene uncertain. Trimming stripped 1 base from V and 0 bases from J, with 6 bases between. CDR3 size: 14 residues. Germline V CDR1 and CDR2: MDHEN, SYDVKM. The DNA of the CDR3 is TGTGCCAGCAGTTTATTGAGCTTGAACACTGAAGCTTTCTTT. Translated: CASSLLSLNTEAFF.

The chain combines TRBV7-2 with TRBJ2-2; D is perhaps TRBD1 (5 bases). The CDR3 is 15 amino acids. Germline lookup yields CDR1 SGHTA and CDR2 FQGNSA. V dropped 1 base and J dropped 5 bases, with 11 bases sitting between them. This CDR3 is CASSLGQIGTGELFF. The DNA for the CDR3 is TGTGCCAGCAGCTTAGGACAGATAGGAACCGGGGAGCTGTTTTTT.

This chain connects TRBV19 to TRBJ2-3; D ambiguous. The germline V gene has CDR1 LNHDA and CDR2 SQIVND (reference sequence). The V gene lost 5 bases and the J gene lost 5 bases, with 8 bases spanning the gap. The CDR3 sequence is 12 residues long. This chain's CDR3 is CASSPTRDTQYF. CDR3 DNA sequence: TGTGCCAGTAGTCCGACAAGAGATACGCAGTATTTT. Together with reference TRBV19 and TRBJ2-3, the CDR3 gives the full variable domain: DGGITQSPKYLFRKEGQNVTLSCEQNLNHDAMYWYRQDPGQGLRLIYYSQIVNDFQKGDIAEGYSVSREKKESFPLTVTSAQKNPTAFYLCASSPTRDTQYFGPGTRLTVL.

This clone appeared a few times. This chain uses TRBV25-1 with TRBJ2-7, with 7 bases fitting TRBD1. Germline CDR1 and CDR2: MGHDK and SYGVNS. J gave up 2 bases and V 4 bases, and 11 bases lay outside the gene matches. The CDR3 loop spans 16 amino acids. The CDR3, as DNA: TGTGCCAGCAGTGGACACCCACTGACAGGGACCTACGAGCAGTACTTC. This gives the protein CASSGHPLTGTYEQYF.

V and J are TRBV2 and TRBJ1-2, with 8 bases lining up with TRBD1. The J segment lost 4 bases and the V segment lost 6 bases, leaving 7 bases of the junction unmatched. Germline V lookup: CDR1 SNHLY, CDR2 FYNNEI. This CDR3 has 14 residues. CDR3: CASSAGQGTYGYTF. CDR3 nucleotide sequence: TGTGCCAGCAGCGCCGGACAGGGCACCTATGGCTACACCTTC.

This CDR3 reads CASSQVAASGGEQYF. The CDR3, as DNA: TGCGCCAGCAGCCAAGTAGCGGCTAGCGGGGGGGAGCAGTACTTC. The chain employs TRBV4-1 and TRBJ2-7; 11 positions agree with TRBD2. Unmatched junction bases numbered 6, after V lost 1 base and J lost 7 bases. Germline V gene sequence: CDR1 MGHRA, CDR2 YSYEKL. The CDR3 length is 15 residues.

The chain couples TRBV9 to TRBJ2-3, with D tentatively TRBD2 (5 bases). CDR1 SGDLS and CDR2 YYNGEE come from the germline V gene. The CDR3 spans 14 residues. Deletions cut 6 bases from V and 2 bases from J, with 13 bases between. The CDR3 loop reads CASTAGGLTDTQYF. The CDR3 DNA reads TGTGCCAGCACCGCCGGCGGGCTCACAGATACGCAGTATTTT.

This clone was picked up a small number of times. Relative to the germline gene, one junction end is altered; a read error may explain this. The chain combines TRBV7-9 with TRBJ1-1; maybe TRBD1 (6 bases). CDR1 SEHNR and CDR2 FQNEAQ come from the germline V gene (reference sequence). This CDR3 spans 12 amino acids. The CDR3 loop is CSSSQQGTEAFF. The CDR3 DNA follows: TGTTCCAGCAGTCAACAGGGTACTGAAGCTTTCTTT. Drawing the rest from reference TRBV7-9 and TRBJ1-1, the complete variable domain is DTGVSQNPRHKITKRGQNVTFRCDPISEHNRLYWYRQTLGQGPEFLTYFQNEAQLEKSRLLSDRFSAERPKGSFSTLEIQRTEQGDSAMYLCSSSQQGTEAFFGQGTRLTVV.

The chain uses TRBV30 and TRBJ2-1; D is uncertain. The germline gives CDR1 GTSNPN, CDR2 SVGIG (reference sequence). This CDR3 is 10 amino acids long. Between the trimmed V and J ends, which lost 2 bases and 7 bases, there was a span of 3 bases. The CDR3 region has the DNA TGTGCCTGGAGTCGGAATGAGCAGTTCTTC. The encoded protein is CAWSRNEQFF.

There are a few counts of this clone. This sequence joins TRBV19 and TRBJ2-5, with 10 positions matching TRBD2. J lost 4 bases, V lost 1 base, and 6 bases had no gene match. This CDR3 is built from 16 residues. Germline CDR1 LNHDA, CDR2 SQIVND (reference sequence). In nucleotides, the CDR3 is TGTGCCAGTAGTATAGGGACTAGCGGTTTCCCAGAGACCCAGTACTTC. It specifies CASSIGTSGFPETQYF.

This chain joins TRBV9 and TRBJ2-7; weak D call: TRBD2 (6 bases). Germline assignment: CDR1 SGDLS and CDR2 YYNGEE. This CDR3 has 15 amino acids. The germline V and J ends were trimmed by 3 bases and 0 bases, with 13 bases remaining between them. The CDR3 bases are TGTGCCAGCAGCGCTGGGGCGGGAACCTCCTACGAGCAGTACTTC. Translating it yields CASSAGAGTSYEQYF. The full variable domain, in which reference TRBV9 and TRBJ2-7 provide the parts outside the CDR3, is DSGVTQTPKHLITATGQRVTLRCSPRSGDLSVYWYQQSLDQGLQFLIQYYNGEERAKGNILERFSAQQFPDLHSELNLSSLELGDSALYFCASSAGAGTSYEQYFGPGTRLTVT.

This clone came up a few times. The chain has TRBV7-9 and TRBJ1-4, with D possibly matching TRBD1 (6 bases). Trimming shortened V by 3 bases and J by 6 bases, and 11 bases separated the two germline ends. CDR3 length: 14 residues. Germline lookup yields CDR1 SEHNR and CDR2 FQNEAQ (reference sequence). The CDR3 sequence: CASSLTGRDEKLFF. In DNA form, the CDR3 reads TGTGCCAGCAGCTTGACAGGCCGCGATGAAAAACTGTTTTTT.

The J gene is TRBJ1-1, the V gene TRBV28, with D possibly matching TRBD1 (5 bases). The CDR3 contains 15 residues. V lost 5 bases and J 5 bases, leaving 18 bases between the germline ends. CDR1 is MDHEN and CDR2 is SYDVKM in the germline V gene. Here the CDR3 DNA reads TGTGCCAGCAGTCCGTTGCAAGCCTACAGGACTGAAGCTTTCTTT. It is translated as CASSPLQAYRTEAFF.

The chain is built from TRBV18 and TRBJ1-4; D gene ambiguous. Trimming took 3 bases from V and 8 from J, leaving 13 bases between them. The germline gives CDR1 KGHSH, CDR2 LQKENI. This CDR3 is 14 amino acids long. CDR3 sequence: CASSPPSEVEKLFF. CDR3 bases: TGTGCCAGCTCACCTCCGAGTGAGGTAGAAAAACTGTTTTTT.